Here is one T cell receptor beta chain with its context. Its specific antigen is unknown. Per-nucleotide qualities are absent, and no much larger clonotype sits a single base away. In Seattle, one collaborating source enrolled patients while the infection was active and tracked those patients longitudinally over the course of disease. Collaborating institutions collected whole blood in K2EDTA tubes following their own protocols. For TCRbeta analysis, collaborator samples were shipped as frozen whole blood, as isolated PBMCs, or as DNA extracted from either sample type. The data were obtained in a study of blood T cell repertoires in COVID-19 (dated by TCRdb to 2020 to 2021). About the investigation overall: Samples from collaborators originated in the United States, Italy and Spain and spanned both the acute and convalescent phases of COVID-19. The material from the prospective study consisted of cDNA or gDNA derived from T cells, B-cell-depleted T cells, or PBMCs. Deeply sampled blood TCRbeta repertoires from subjects exposed to, actively infected with, or recovered from COVID-19 were included in the dataset. The repertoires were made available in a free public database intended to serve as a resource for research on the immune response to SARS-CoV-2. The samples were drawn from the first 160 participants of the ongoing ImmuneRACE study and from under 1,500 subjects provided by 6 global collaborators. A de-identified subject ID, COVID-19 status, age in years and sex were almost always included in the sample metadata. Where available, HLA class I and class II types were taken from metadata supplied by the sample provider and were not determined by assay-based typing.

Overall study results and their limits: How much clinical and demographic metadata was included differed by source and by participant, and the metadata was provided uncurated.

Germline trimming: 4 bases from V, 0 bases from J; junction bases outside gene matches: 4. The germline V gene provides CDR1 SGHAT and CDR2 FQNNGV. Taken from cysteine to phenylalanine, the CDR3 has 15 residues. Only CDR3 DNA is held: 45 bases, read in frame from base 1. TCRbeta CDR3 regions were amplified from genomic DNA using the immunoSEQ Assay, a bias-controlled multiplex PCR. Per the original workflow: Within the assay, amplification of reference gene primers was used to estimate how many nucleated cells each sample contained. Sequence reads were collapsed and filtered to measure the absolute abundance of every unique TCRbeta CDR3 rearrangement. For each sample, productive Simpson clonality was calculated as the square root of Simpson's diversity index across productive rearrangements. What TCRdb holds here is the immuneACCESS table cut down to in-frame rearrangements. Part of the clones is not present; checked against another copy, under half of the missing clones reflect an unresolved V gene, and the others are unexplained. The V and J calls and clone size were taken over from that table, and D and trimming were inferred from the DNA. The sample table shows 110,000 to 150,000 clones, and roughly 77% are seen once. Roughly 5.2% of the sample rests with the top ten.

Sequences were obtained from peripheral blood. The chain is assembled from TRBV11-2 and TRBJ1-1, with 8 central nucleotides matching TRBD1. The TCR was taken from a woman between 65 and 79 years old with COVID-19, enrolled during active disease. The nucleotide sequence is given as TGTGCCAGCAGCTACAGGGGGTCTATGAACACTGAAGCTTTCTTT. Its translation is CASSYRGSMNTEAFF.